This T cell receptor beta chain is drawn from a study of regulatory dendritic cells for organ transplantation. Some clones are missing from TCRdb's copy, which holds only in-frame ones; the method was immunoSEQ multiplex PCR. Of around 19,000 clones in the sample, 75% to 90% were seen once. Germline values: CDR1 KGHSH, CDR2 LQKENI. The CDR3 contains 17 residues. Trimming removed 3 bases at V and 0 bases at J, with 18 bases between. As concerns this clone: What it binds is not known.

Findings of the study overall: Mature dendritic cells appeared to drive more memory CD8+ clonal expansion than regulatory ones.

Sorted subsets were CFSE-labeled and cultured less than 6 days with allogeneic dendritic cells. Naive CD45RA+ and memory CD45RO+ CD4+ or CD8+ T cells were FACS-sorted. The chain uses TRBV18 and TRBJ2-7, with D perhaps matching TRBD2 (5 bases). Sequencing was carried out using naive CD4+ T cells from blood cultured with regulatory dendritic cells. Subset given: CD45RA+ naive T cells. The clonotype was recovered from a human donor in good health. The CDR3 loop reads CASSPGISYAFSYEQYF. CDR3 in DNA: TGTGCCAGCTCACCCGGGATCTCGTACGCCTTCTCCTACGAGCAGTACTTC.